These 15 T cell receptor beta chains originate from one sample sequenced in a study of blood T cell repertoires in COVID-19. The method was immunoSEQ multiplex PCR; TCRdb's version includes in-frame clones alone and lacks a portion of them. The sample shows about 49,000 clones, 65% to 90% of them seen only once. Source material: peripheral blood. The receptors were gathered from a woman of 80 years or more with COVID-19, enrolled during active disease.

CDR3 protein: CASSNSYEQYF. Written as DNA, the CDR3 is TGTGCCAGCAGCAATTCCTACGAGCAGTACTTC. This chain joins TRBV28 and TRBJ2-7; no clear D gene. The CDR3 contains 11 residues. With 6 bases removed from V and 1 base from J, the gap between germline ends came to 4 bases. Germline CDR1 and CDR2: MDHEN and SYDVKM.

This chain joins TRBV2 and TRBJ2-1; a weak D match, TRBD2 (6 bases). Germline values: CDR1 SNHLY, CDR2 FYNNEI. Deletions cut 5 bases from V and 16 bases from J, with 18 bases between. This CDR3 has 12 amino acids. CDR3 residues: CASSPLLTRAFF. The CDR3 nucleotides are TGTGCCAGCAGTCCCCTTCTGACTAGGGCTTTCTTC.

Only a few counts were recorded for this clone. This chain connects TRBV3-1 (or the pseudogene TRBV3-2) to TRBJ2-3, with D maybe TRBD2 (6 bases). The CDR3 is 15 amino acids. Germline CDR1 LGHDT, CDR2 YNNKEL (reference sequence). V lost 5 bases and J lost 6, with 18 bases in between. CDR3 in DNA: TGTGCCAGCAGCTCTCTTCTCTCGGGAGTTGATACGCAGTATTTT. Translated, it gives CASSSLLSGVDTQYF.

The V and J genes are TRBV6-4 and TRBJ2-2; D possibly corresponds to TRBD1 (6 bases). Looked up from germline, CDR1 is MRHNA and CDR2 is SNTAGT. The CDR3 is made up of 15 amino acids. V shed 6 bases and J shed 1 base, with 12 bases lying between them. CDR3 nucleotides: TGTGCCAGCAGCTCTCAGGGACAGAACACCGGGGAGCTGTTTTTT. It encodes CASSSQGQNTGELFF.

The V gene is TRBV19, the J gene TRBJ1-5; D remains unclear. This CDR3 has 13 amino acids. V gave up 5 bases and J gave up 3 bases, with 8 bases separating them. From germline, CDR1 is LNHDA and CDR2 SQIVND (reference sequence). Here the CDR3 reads CASSRTSNQPQHF. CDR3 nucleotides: TGTGCCAGTAGTCGAACTTCCAATCAGCCCCAGCATTTT.

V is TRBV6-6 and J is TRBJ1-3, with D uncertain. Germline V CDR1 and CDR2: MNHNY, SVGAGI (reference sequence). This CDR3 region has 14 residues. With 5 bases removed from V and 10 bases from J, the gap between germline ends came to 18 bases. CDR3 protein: CASSLTEAVLTIYF. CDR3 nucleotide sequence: TGTGCCAGCAGTCTAACTGAGGCCGTTTTGACCATATATTTT.

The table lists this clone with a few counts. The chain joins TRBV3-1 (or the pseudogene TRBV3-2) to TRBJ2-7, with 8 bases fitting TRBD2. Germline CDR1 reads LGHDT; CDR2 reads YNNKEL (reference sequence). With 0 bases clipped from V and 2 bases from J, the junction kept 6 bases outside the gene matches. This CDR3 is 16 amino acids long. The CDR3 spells CASSQDSSSGAYEQYF. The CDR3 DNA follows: TGTGCCAGCAGCCAAGATTCGAGTAGCGGGGCCTACGAGCAGTACTTC.

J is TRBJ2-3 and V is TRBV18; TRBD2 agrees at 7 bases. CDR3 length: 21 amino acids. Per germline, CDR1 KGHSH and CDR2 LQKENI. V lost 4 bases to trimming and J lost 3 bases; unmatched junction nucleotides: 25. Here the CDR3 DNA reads TGTGCCAGCTCACACGGCGTTAGACTAGCCCAGGGCCCCCAATCTACAGATACGCAGTATTTT. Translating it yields CASSHGVRLAQGPQSTDTQYF.

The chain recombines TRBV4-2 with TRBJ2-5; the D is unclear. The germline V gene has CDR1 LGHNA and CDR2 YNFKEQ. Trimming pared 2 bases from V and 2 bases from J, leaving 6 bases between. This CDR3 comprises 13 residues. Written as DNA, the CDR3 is TGTGCCAGCAGCCAATCCCTGCAAGAGACCCAGTACTTC. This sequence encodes CASSQSLQETQYF.

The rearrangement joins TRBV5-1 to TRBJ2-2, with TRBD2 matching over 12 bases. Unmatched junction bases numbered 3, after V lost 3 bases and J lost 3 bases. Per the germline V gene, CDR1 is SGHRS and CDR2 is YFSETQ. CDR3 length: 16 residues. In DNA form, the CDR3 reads TGCGCCAGCAGCTCGGGGACTAGCGGGTACACCGGGGAGCTGTTTTTT. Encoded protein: CASSSGTSGYTGELFF.

CDR3: CASSYSTAGDNEQFF. For the CDR3, the DNA is TGTGCCAGCAGTTACTCGACGGCGGGCGATAATGAGCAGTTCTTC. The rearrangement uses TRBV6-5 and TRBJ2-1; the D gene is possibly TRBD2 (5 bases). Germline loops: CDR1 MNHEY, CDR2 SVGAGI. This CDR3 region has 15 residues. V dropped 0 bases and J dropped 7 bases, with 13 bases sitting between them.

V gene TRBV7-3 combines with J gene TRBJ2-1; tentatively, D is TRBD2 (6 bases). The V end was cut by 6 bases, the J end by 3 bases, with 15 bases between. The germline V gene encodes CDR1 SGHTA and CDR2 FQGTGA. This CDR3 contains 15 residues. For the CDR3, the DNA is TGTGCCAGCAGAACCGACGGGAGCGGCTACAATGAGCAGTTCTTC. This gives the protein CASRTDGSGYNEQFF. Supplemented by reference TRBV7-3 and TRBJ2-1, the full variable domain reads GAGVSQTPSNKVTEKGKYVELRCDPISGHTALYWYRQSLGQGPEFLIYFQGTGAADDSGLPNDRFFAVRPEGSVSTLKIQRTERGDSAVYLCASRTDGSGYNEQFFGPGTRLTVL.

The DNA for the CDR3 is TGTGCCAGCAGTTCACAGGGTGCCAAAAACATTCAGTACTTC. Amino acids: CASSSQGAKNIQYF. The rearrangement uses TRBV27 and TRBJ2-4; tentative D call: TRBD1 (6 bases). Germline V CDR1 and CDR2: MNHEY, SMNVEV (reference sequence). V dropped 4 bases and J dropped 1 base, with 8 bases sitting between them. This CDR3 contains 14 residues.

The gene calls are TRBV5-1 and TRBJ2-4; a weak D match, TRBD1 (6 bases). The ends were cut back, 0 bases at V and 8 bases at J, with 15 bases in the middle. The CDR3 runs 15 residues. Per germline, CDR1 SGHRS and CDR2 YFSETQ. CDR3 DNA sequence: TGCGCCAGCAGCTTGGCAGGGATAAAGGGGGACATTCAGTACTTC. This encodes CASSLAGIKGDIQYF.

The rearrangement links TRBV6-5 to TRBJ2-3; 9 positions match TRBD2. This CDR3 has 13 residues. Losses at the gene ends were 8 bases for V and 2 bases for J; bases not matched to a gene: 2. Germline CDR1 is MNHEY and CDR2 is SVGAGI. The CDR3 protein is CASWTSATDTQYF. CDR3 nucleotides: TGTGCCAGCTGGACTAGCGCCACAGATACGCAGTATTTT.